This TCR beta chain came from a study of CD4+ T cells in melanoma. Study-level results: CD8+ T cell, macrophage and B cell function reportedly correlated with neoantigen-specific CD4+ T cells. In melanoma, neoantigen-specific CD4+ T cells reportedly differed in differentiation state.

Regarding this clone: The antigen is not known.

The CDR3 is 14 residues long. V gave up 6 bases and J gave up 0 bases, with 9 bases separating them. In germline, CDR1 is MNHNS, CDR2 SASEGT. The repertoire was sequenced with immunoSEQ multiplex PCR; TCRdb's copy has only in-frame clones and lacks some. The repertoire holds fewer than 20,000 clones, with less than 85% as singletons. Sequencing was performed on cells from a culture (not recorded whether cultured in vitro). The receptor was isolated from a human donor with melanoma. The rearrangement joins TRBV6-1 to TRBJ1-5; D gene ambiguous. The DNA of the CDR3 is TGTGCCAGCAGGGAAACCTATAGCAATCAGCCCCAGCATTTT. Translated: CASRETYSNQPQHF.